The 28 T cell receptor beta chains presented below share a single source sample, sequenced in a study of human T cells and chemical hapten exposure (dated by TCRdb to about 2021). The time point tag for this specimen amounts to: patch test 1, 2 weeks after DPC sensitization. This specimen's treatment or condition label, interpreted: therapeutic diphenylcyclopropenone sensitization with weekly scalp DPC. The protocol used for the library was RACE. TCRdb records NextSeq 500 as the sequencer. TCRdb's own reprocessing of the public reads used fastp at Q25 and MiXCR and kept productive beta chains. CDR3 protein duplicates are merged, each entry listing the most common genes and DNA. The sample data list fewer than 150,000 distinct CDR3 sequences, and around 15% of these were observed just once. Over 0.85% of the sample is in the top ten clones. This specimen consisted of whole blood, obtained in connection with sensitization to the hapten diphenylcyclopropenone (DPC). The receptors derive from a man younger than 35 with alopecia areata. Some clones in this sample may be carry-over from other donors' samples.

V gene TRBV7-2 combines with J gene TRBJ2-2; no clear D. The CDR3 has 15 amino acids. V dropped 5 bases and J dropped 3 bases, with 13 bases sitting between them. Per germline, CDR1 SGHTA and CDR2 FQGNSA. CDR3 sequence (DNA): TGTGCCAGCAGCCCTTGGACGGTCTACACCGGGGAGCTGTTTTTT. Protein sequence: CASSPWTVYTGELFF.

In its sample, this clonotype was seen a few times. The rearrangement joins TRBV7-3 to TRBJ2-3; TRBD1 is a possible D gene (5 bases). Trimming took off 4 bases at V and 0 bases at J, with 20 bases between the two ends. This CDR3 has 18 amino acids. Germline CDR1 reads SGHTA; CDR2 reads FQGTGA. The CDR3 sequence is CASSSIPLDSSSTDTQYF. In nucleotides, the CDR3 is TGTGCCAGCAGCTCGATACCCCTAGACAGCTCTAGCACAGATACGCAGTATTTT.

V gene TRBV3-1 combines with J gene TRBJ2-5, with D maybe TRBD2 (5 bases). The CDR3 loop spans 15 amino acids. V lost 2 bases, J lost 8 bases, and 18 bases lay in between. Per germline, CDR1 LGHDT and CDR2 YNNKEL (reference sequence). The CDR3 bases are TGTGCCAGCAGCCAAAAAACGACGGGAAGAAGAACCCAGTACTTC. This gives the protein CASSQKTTGRRTQYF.

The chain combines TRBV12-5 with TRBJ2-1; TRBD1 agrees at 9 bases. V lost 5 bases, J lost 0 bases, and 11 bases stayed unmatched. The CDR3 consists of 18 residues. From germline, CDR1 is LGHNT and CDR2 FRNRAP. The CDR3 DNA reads TGTGCTAGTGGTCACCATGGGACAGGGATCTACTCCTACAATGAGCAGTTCTTC. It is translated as CASGHHGTGIYSYNEQFF.

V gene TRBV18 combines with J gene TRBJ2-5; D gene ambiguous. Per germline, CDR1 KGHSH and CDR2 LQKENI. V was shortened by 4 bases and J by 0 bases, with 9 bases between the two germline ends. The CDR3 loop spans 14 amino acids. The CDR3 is CASSLGPYQETQYF. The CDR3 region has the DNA TGTGCCAGCTCACTGGGCCCGTACCAAGAGACCCAGTACTTC. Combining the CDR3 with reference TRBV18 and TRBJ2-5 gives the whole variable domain NAGVMQNPRHLVRRRGQEARLRCSPMKGHSHVYWYRQLPEEGLKFMVYLQKENIIDESGMPKERFSAEFPKEGPSILRIQQVVRGDSAAYFCASSLGPYQETQYFGPGTRLLVL.

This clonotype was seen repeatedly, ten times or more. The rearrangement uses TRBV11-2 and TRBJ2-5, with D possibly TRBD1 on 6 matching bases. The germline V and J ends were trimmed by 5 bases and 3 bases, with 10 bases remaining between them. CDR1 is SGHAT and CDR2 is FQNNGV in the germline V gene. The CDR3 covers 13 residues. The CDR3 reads CASSVNREETQYF. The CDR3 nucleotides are TGTGCCAGCAGCGTAAACAGGGAAGAGACCCAGTACTTC.

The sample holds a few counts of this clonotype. This CDR3 is CASSLLAGGKETQYF. CDR3 nucleotides: TGTGCCAGCAGCTTACTAGCGGGGGGTAAAGAGACCCAGTACTTC. J is TRBJ2-5 and V is TRBV7-6; 11 positions match TRBD2. Germline assignment: CDR1 SGHVS and CDR2 FNYEAQ. The V segment lost 2 bases and the J segment 3 bases; nucleotides outside the gene matches: 2. The CDR3 is 15 amino acids.

This CDR3 reads CASSRVPDRAQETQYF. CDR3 nucleotide sequence: TGCGCCAGCAGCCGCGTACCGGACAGGGCCCAAGAGACCCAGTACTTC. The chain has TRBV4-3 and TRBJ2-5; 8 nucleotides line up with TRBD1. Trimming cost V 4 bases and J 1 base; bases outside gene matches: 8. This CDR3 contains 16 residues. Germline assignment: CDR1 LGHNA and CDR2 YSLEER.

The CDR3 region has the DNA TGTGCCAGCAGTCATCCGGGACAGCATAATGAAAAACTGTTTTTT. Protein sequence: CASSHPGQHNEKLFF. This chain joins TRBV6-2 or TRBV6-3 and TRBJ1-4; the match to TRBD1 covers 7 bases. This CDR3 contains 15 residues. The V gene end was trimmed by 5 bases and the J gene end by 4 bases; junction bases not matched to a gene: 7. The germline CDR1 and CDR2 sequences are MNHEY and SVGEGT.

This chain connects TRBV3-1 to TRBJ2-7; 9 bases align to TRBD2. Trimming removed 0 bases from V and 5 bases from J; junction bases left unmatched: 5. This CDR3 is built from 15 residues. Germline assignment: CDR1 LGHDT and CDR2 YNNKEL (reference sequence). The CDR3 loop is CASSQDKGLAHEQYF. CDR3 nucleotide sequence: TGTGCCAGCAGCCAAGATAAGGGACTAGCACACGAGCAGTACTTC.

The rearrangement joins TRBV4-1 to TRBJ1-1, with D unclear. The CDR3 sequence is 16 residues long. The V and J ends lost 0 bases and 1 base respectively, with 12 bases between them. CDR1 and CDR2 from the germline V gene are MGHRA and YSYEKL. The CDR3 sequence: CASSQDRAASNTEAFF. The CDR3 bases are TGCGCCAGCAGCCAAGATAGGGCAGCTTCGAACACTGAAGCTTTCTTT.

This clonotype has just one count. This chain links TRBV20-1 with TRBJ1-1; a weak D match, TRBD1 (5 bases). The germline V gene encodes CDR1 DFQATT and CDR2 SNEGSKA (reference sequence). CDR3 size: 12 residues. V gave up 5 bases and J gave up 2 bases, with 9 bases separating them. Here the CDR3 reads CSAGDSNTEAFF. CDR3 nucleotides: TGCAGTGCTGGCGACAGCAACACTGAAGCTTTCTTT.

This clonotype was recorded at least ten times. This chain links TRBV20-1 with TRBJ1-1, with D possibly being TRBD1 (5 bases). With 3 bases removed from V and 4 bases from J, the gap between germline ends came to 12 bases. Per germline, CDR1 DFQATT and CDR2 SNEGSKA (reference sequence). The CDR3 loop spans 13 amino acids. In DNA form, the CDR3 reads TGCAGTGCTAGGTCTCGCAGGGCCACTGAAGCTTTCTTT. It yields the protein CSARSRRATEAFF.

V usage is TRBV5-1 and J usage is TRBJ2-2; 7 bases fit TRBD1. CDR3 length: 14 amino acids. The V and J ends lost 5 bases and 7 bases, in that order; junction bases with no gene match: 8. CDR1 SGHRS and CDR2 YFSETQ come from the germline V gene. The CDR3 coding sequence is TGCGCCAGCAGAAATACAGGGGTTAACGGGGAGCTGTTTTTT. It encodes CASRNTGVNGELFF. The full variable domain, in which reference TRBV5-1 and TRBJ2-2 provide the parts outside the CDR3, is KAGVTQTPRYLIKTRGQQVTLSCSPISGHRSVSWYQQTPGQGLQFLFEYFSETQRNKGNFPGRFSGRQFSNSRSEMNVSTLELGDSALYLCASRNTGVNGELFFGEGSRLTVL.

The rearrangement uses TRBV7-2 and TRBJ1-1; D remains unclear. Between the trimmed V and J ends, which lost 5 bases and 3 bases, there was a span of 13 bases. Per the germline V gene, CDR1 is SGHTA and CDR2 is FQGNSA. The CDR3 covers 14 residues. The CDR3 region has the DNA TGTGCCAGCAGCGTCGAGCGGGGTGACACTGAAGCTTTCTTT. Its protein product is CASSVERGDTEAFF.

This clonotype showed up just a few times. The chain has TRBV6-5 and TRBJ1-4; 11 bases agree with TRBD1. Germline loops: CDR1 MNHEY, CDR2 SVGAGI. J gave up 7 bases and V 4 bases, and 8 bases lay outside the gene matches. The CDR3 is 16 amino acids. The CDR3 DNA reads TGTGCCAGCAGTTTGAAACCCGGGACAGGGGGTGAAAAACTGTTTTTT. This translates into CASSLKPGTGGEKLFF.

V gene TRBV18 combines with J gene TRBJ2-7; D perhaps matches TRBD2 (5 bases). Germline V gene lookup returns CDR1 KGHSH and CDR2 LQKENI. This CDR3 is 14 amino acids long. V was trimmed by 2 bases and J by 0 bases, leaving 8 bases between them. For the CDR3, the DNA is TGTGCCAGCTCACCAGACCGGGACTCCTACGAGCAGTACGTC. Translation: CASSPDRDSYEQYV.

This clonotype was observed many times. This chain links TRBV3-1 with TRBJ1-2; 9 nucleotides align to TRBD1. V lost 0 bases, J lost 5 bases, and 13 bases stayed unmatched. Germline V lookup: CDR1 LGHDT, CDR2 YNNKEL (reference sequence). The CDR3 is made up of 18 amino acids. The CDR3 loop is CASSQDLNRGPFFYGYTF. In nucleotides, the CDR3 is TGTGCCAGCAGCCAAGATCTAAACAGGGGGCCGTTTTTTTATGGCTACACCTTC.

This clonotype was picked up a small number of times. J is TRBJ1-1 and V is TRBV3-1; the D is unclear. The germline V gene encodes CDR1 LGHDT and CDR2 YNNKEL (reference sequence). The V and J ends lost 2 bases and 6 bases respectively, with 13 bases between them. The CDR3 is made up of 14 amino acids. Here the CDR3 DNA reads TGTGCCAGCAGCCAAATGGTCCAAGACGCTGAAGCTTTCTTT. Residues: CASSQMVQDAEAFF.

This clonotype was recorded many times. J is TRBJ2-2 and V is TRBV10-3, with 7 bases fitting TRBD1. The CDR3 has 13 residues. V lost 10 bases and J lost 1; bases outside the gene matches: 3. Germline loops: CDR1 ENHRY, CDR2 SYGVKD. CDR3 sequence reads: CANRDRNTGELFF. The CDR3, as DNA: TGTGCCAACCGGGACAGGAACACCGGGGAGCTGTTTTTT.

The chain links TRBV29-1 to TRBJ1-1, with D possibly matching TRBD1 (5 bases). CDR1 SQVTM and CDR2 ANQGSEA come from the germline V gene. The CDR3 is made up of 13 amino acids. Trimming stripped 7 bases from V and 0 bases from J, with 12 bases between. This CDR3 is CSGRELMNTEAFF. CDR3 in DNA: TGCAGCGGCAGGGAGCTCATGAACACTGAAGCTTTCTTT.

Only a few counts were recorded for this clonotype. The CDR3 here is CASSRQSTYEQYF. The CDR3 DNA reads as TGTGCCAGCAGCAGACAGAGTACCTACGAGCAGTACTTC. The rearrangement links TRBV3-1 to TRBJ2-7, with a weak D call TRBD1 (5 bases). The CDR3 is 13 residues long. Germline CDR1 is LGHDT and CDR2 is YNNKEL (reference sequence). Trimming stripped 5 bases from V and 2 bases from J, with 10 bases between.

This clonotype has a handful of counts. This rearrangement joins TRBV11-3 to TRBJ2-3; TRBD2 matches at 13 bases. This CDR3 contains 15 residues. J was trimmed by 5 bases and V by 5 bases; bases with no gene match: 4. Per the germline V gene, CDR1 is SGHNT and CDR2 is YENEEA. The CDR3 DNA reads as TGTGCCAGCAGCATCAGGACTAGCGGGGGAGATACGCAGTATTTT. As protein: CASSIRTSGGDTQYF. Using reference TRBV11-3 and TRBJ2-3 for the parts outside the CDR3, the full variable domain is EAGVVQSPRYKIIEKKQPVAFWCNPISGHNTLYWYLQNLGQGPELLIRYENEEAVDDSQLPKDRFSAERLKGVDSTLKIQPAELGDSAVYLCASSIRTSGGDTQYFGPGTRLTVL.

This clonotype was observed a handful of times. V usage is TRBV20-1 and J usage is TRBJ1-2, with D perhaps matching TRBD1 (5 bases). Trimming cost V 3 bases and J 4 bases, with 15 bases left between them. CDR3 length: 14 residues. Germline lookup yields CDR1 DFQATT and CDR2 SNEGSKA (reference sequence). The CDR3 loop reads CSARAPPDIYGYTF. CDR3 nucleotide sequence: TGCAGTGCTAGGGCCCCCCCGGACATCTATGGCTACACCTTC.

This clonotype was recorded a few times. DNA for the CDR3: TGTGCCAGCAGTTTATTACAACTTACAGGGGTGTTCACTGAAGCTTTCTTT. This codes for CASSLLQLTGVFTEAFF. This chain joins TRBV28 and TRBJ1-1, with 7 bases matching TRBD1. Per the germline V gene, CDR1 is MDHEN and CDR2 is SYDVKM. The CDR3 length is 17 residues. With V trimmed by 1 base and J by 4 bases, 12 bases remained unmatched.

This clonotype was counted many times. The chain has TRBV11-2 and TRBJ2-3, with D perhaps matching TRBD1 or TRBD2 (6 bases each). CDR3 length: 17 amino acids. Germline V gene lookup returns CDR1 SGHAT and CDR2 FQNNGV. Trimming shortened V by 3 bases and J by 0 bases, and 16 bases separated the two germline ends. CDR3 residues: CASSFWGAVLSTDTQYF. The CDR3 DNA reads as TGTGCCAGCAGCTTTTGGGGGGCAGTCCTTAGCACAGATACGCAGTATTTT.

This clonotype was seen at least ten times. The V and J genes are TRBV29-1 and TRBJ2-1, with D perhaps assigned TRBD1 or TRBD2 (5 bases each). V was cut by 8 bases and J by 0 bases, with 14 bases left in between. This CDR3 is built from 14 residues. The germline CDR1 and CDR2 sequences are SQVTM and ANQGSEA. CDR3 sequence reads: CSMGRGDSYNEQFF. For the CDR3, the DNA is TGCAGCATGGGTCGAGGGGACTCCTACAATGAGCAGTTCTTC.

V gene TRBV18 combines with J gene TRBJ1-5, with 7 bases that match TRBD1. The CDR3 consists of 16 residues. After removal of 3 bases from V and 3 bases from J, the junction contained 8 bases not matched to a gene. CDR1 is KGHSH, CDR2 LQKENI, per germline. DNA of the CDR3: TGTGCCAGCTCACCGCCCGGGACAGCCGTCAATCAGCCCCAGCATTTT. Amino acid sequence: CASSPPGTAVNQPQHF.